This T cell receptor (beta chain) came from a study of T cells in Graves' hyperthyroidism and ophthalmopathy (dated 2019 in TCRdb). Regarding the research as a whole: Peripheral blood was collected at initial diagnosis, before any treatment. For training and testing, the 100 patients in the discovery cohort were randomly divided in a 7:3 ratio. To identify distinguishing TCR V-J signatures, a discovery cohort of roughly 100 patients was used, comprising 43 with Graves' ophthalmopathy and about 59 with stable Graves' hyperthyroidism. In more than five Graves' hyperthyroidism patients, the study also compared T-cell repertoires from thyroid tissue with T-cell repertoires from blood. TCR Vbeta CDR3 sequencing of roughly 140 peripheral blood samples (43 ophthalmopathy, roughly 72 hyperthyroidism and roughly 17 progressor patients) is reported in the paper. After blood sampling, hyperthyroidism patients were treated with methimazole at a starting dose of 30 mg daily, and ophthalmopathy patients were treated with high-dose intravenous methylprednisolone. Whether ophthalmopathy could be predicted prospectively was tested in an independent validation cohort made up of under 20 hyperthyroidism patients plus 17 patients who later progressed to ophthalmopathy.

A patient counted as having stable Graves' hyperthyroidism if no progression to ophthalmopathy occurred over 18 months of follow-up. The hyperthyroidism patients were between 18 and 65 years old and newly diagnosed, with a disease duration of less than 2 months. Exclusion was applied to patients with uncontrolled infections, other autoimmune diseases, pregnancy or lactation. Diagnoses relied on clinical symptoms, serum thyroxine and TRAb, thyroid ultrasound and orbital computed tomography. Ficoll-Paque density gradient centrifugation was used to isolate PBMCs from approximately 10 ml of fresh peripheral blood. Total RNA was extracted using Trizol reagent, and RNA quality was assessed on an Agilent 2100 Bioanalyzer. The TCR beta CDR3 regions were amplified from RNA transcripts. The TCR CDR3 was subjected to a first round of RT-PCR using the HTBI primer set and the Qiagen OneStep RT-PCR kit. A second multiplex PCR round built the libraries, followed by size selection and purification. Sequencing of the libraries was done on an Illumina HiSeq2000 using paired-end 100 bp reads. Regarding the original processing steps: Raw data were processed with SOAPnuke, discarding reads with adapters, uncalled bases, mean Phred below 15, or no exact constant-primer or identifier match. COPE v1.2.5 was used to merge high-quality paired reads, and clonotypes were defined as unique nucleotide sequences. MiTCR v1.1 was used to align clonotypes to the IMGT TRBV, TRBD and TRBJ reference segments. Analysis was restricted to V-J combinations with a frequency above 0.0001, which covered roughly 99% of repertoires. The TCS score was defined as F50 (clonal expansion) divided by E x V (chaos), with BLOSUM62-based TCRdist calculated between CDR3 peptides within each V-J. Welch's t-statistics and random forest reduced some 510 V-J features to 13, which were used in a naive Bayes classifier (R e1071). Starting from the raw public reads, TCRdb applied fastp trimming at Q25, assembled clones with MiXCR and retained in-frame beta chains. CDR3 protein sequences are deduplicated, and each keeps its most common genes and DNA. It is TCRdb's table, rather than the study itself, that gives the V and J calls and clone size. In all, the sample holds over 300,000 distinct CDR3 sequences, and 11% to 15% of those were seen once. The top ten hold 9.5% to 12% of the sample.

For this clonotype: This receptor's antigen is unknown. No much larger clonotype is one base removed from it; base qualities were not supplied.

What the authors observed across the whole study: Most expanded thyroid clonotypes (frequency above 0.001) were also found in blood, which suggests that blood repertoires may mirror thyroid immune responses. In cross-validation, a model built on a 13 V-J signature told ophthalmopathy apart from stable hyperthyroidism with 85% to 90% sensitivity and about 81% specificity, and in testing the same model reached 80%/75%. No statistical method was used to set the sample size in advance, and investigators knew the group allocation. In validation, progression to ophthalmopathy was predicted by the model with 65% to 71% sensitivity and about 72% specificity, a median of 6.5 months before onset.

For CDR1 and CDR2, the germline V gene (reference sequence) lists DFQATT and SNEGSKA. Inclusive of the bounding cysteine and phenylalanine, the CDR3 is 16 residues long. Just the 48-base CDR3 DNA is kept, in frame starting at base 1. Relative to germline, V is 0 bases shorter and J is 1 base shorter, with 15 bases between their ends. The chain is assembled from TRBV20-1 and TRBJ2-5, with the D call tentatively TRBD1 or TRBD2, each fitting 6 bases. The sample consisted of blood. The sequence was obtained from a woman in her sixties with Graves' hyperthyroidism. The DNA reads as follows: TGCAGTGCTAGAGATCTGGGGGGCGCAGTCCAAGAGACCCAGTACTTC. Its translation is CSARDLGGAVQETQYF.